The T cell receptor (beta chain) described here comes from a study of T cells in Graves' hyperthyroidism and ophthalmopathy. In its sample, this clonotype was seen many times. What it recognizes is unknown. V was shortened by 0 bases and J by 7 bases, with 13 bases between the two germline ends. Germline lookup yields CDR1 SGDLS and CDR2 YYNGEE. The CDR3 extends over 14 amino acids. Stable Graves' hyperthyroidism denoted no ophthalmopathy progression over 18 months. Newly diagnosed patients aged 18 to 65 had hyperthyroidism of under 2 months' duration. The source material, RNA transcripts, was used to amplify TCR beta CDR3 regions. HTBI primers were employed in a first-round RT-PCR of the TCR CDR3. TCRdb re-analysed the multiplex PCR reads in MiXCR, keeping a single row per CDR3 protein. The sample contains over 150,000 distinct CDR3 sequences, around 17% of which appear only once. Study results and caveats: Ophthalmopathy prediction by the model preceded onset by a median approximately 6.9 months.

The chain recombines TRBV9 with TRBJ2-5; the D gene is possibly TRBD1 (5 bases). What was sequenced was blood. The receptor was isolated from a woman aged 45-59 years with Graves' hyperthyroidism. The DNA of the CDR3 is TGTGCCAGCAGCGTAGCTTCGCCTGGGGCGACCCAGTACTTC. Translated, it gives CASSVASPGATQYF.